Given below is one T cell receptor (beta chain) in context. This record comes from a study of T cell changes during pregnancy in multiple sclerosis. Sequencing was performed with immunoSEQ multiplex PCR; in TCRdb, only in-frame clones are kept and a portion is missing. This table holds tens of thousands of clones, roughly 90% found once. The CDR3 contains 14 residues. The material sequenced was CD8+ T cells from peripheral blood mononuclear cells, taken before pregnancy. The clonotype was recovered from a female donor with multiple sclerosis, enrolled in a pregnancy study. The chain links TRBV12-2 to TRBJ1-4; the DNA was not used to check the table's D call, TRBD1. TRBV12-2 is listed as a pseudogene. The CDR3 region is CASRLDGPNEKLFF. The CDR3 region has the DNA TGTGCAAGTCGCTTAGATGGGCCAAATGAAAAACTGTTTTTT.